Detailed here is one T cell receptor (beta chain). The data derive from a study of T cell responses to AZD1222 COVID-19 vaccine. Only in-frame clones appear in the TCRdb table, and some are missing; sequencing was by immunoSEQ multiplex PCR. Of 75,000 to 100,000 clones listed, 85% to 95% are singletons. Trimming took off 3 bases at V and 4 bases at J, with 13 bases between the two ends. The CDR3 is 14 residues long. The germline V gene encodes CDR1 SNHLY and CDR2 FYNNEI. The sample here was peripheral blood, taken on day 0 of AZD1222 vaccination. This chain joins TRBV2 and TRBJ2-7; D is perhaps TRBD2 (5 bases). The source is an adult in good health. DNA of the CDR3: TGTGCCAGCAGTGACGAGGGCAGCCAGTACGAGCAGTACTTC. Translating it yields CASSDEGSQYEQYF.